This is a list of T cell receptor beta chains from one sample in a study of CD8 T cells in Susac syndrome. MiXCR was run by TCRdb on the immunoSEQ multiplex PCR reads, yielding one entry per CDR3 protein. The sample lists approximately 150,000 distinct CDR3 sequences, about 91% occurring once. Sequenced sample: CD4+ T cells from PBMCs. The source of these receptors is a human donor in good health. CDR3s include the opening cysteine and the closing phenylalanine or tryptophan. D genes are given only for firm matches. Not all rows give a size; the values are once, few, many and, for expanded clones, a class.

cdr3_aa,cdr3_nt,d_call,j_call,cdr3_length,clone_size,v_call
CASSTRGSGKGADTQYF,TGCGCCAGCAGCACTCGGGGAAGCGGGAAAGGGGCAGATACGCAGTATTTT,TRBD2,TRBJ2-3,17,once,TRBV5-1
CASSRGLGSQETQYF,TGTGCCAGCAGCAGGGGTTTGGGATCGCAAGAGACCCAGTACTTC,.,TRBJ2-5,15,.,TRBV14
CASTTLSGHQPQHF,TGTGCCAGCACCACGCTCTCAGGACATCAGCCCCAGCATTTT,.,TRBJ1-5,14,.,TRBV2
CASSLGWGQGAVGANVLTF,TGTGCCAGCAGCTTAGGTTGGGGGCAGGGGGCTGTTGGGGCCAACGTCCTGACTTTC,TRBD1,TRBJ2-6,19,.,TRBV7-2
CASRSGPRYGYTF,TGTGCCAGCAGATCAGGACCCCGCTATGGCTACACCTTC,.,TRBJ1-2,13,.,TRBV28
CASSLVDTRRETQYF,TGTGCCAGCAGCTTGGTGGACACGAGGAGGGAGACCCAGTACTTC,.,TRBJ2-5,15,.,TRBV5-6
CASTSGGHQPQHF,TGTGCCAGCACCTCCGGGGGGCATCAGCCCCAGCATTTT,.,TRBJ1-5,13,.,TRBV12-3/TRBV12-4
CSARTTDTQYF,TGCAGCGCCCGAACGACAGATACGCAGTATTTT,.,TRBJ2-3,11,.,TRBV29-1
CASSHTGQGYYEQYF,TGTGCCAGCAGTCACACGGGACAGGGTTACTACGAGCAGTACTTC,TRBD1,TRBJ2-7,15,.,TRBV28
CASSETANTGELFF,TGTGCCAGCAGCGAGACAGCGAACACCGGGGAGCTGTTTTTT,.,TRBJ2-2,14,.,TRBV4-2
CASSEYGARRRGYTF,TGTGCCAGCAGTGAATACGGGGCCCGCCGCCGCGGCTACACCTTC,.,TRBJ1-2,15,once,TRBV28
CATAGEGNQPQHF,TGTGCCACCGCAGGGGAAGGCAATCAGCCCCAGCATTTT,.,TRBJ1-5,13,once,TRBV24-1
CASSLQGTSEETQYF,TGCGCCAGCAGCTTGCAGGGGACTAGCGAAGAGACCCAGTACTTC,TRBD2,TRBJ2-5,15,.,TRBV5-1
CASSPIGGTYTEAFF,TGTGCCAGCAGCCCGATTGGGGGGACGTATACTGAAGCTTTCTTT,.,TRBJ1-1,15,.,TRBV7-2
CSATPSDSVLYEQYF,TGCAGTGCTACCCCATCGGACAGTGTGCTCTACGAGCAGTACTTC,.,TRBJ2-7,15,.,TRBV20-1
CASRLALTSAKQYF,TGTGCCAGCAGACTAGCGCTGACTAGCGCAAAGCAGTACTTC,TRBD2,TRBJ2-7,14,.,TRBV6-2/TRBV6-3
CASSERGEQYF,TGTGCCAGCAGTGAGAGGGGCGAGCAGTACTTC,.,TRBJ2-7,11,.,TRBV6-2/TRBV6-3
CASSQYRGADTEAFF,TGTGCCAGCAGCCAATACAGGGGCGCGGATACTGAAGCTTTCTTT,TRBD1,TRBJ1-1,15,.,TRBV3-1
CASSTQAGVIGELFF,TGTGCCAGCAGTACGCAGGCAGGGGTGATCGGGGAGCTGTTTTTT,.,TRBJ2-2,15,.,TRBV2
CASRRTSGRADTQYF,TGTGCCAGCAGACGAACTAGCGGGAGGGCAGATACGCAGTATTTT,TRBD2,TRBJ2-3,15,.,TRBV5-4
CASSIGGLNTEAFF,TGTGCCAGCAGCATCGGCGGGCTGAACACTGAAGCTTTCTTT,.,TRBJ1-1,14,.,TRBV11-3
CATSRGRNEANVLTF,TGTGCCACCAGCAGGGGCAGGAATGAGGCCAACGTCCTGACTTTC,.,TRBJ2-6,15,.,TRBV15
CASSNPAGGRITEAFF,TGTGCCAGCAGTAATCCCGCGGGGGGCCGGATCACTGAAGCTTTCTTT,.,TRBJ1-1,16,.,TRBV6-9
CASSPGGVLGGETQYF,TGTGCCAGCAGCCCCGGGGGTGTGTTGGGGGGAGAGACCCAGTACTTC,.,TRBJ2-5,16,.,TRBV5-4
CASSPRDGNNEQFF,TGTGCCAGCTCACCTCGGGACGGGAACAATGAGCAGTTCTTC,.,TRBJ2-1,14,.,TRBV18
CASSVGTETQYF,TGTGCCAGCAGCGTAGGAACGGAGACCCAGTACTTC,.,TRBJ2-5,12,.,TRBV9
CASSVAGTYNEQFF,TGTGCCAGCAGCGTAGCGGGGACCTACAATGAGCAGTTCTTC,.,TRBJ2-1,14,.,TRBV9
CSAIRPQGAYEQYF,TGCAGTGCTATTAGGCCTCAGGGGGCCTACGAGCAGTACTTC,TRBD1,TRBJ2-7,14,.,TRBV20-1
CATSDPKGRTSGDTQYF,TGTGCCACCAGTGATCCTAAGGGGCGGACTTCTGGAGATACGCAGTATTTT,.,TRBJ2-3,17,.,TRBV24-1
CASSPDRRRVNTEAFF,TGTGCCAGCAGTCCCGACCGGCGGAGGGTGAACACTGAAGCTTTCTTT,.,TRBJ1-1,16,.,TRBV12-3/TRBV12-4
CASSLSPQSDRVNFQYF,TGTGCCAGCAGTTTATCACCACAGTCCGACAGGGTAAATTTCCAGTACTTC,TRBD1,TRBJ2-5,17,.,TRBV27
CATSDRGQGHTEAFF,TGTGCCACCAGTGATCGGGGACAGGGTCACACTGAAGCTTTCTTT,TRBD1,TRBJ1-1,15,.,TRBV24-1
CASSHSMGAQVNEQFF,TGCGCCAGCAGCCACAGCATGGGGGCGCAGGTCAATGAGCAGTTCTTC,.,TRBJ2-1,16,.,TRBV4-1
CAWSPQGMGETQYF,TGTGCCTGGAGTCCCCAGGGCATGGGAGAGACCCAGTACTTC,.,TRBJ2-5,14,.,TRBV30
CASSQEAINRGDYEQYF,TGTGCCAGCAGCCAAGAAGCCATTAACAGGGGGGACTACGAGCAGTACTTC,TRBD1,TRBJ2-7,17,once,TRBV14
CSARGQGAGNQPQHF,TGCAGTGCTAGGGGACAGGGGGCCGGGAATCAGCCCCAGCATTTT,TRBD1,TRBJ1-5,15,.,TRBV20-1
CASSQDGTGGRGQYF,TGCGCCAGCAGCCAAGACGGGACAGGTGGAAGGGGGCAGTACTTC,TRBD1,TRBJ2-7,15,.,TRBV4-1
CASSPSRKAITDTQYF,TGTGCCAGCAGCCCTTCCCGGAAGGCTATCACAGATACGCAGTATTTT,.,TRBJ2-3,16,once,TRBV14
CASTRSGVKTQYF,TGTGCCAGCACACGCAGCGGGGTGAAGACCCAGTACTTC,TRBD2,TRBJ2-5,13,.,TRBV6-2/TRBV6-3
CASSLDHGHYEQYF,TGTGCCAGCAGCTTAGACCACGGACACTACGAGCAGTACTTC,.,TRBJ2-7,14,.,TRBV11-3
CASRPGLPYEQYF,TGTGCCAGCAGGCCAGGACTTCCTTACGAGCAGTACTTC,.,TRBJ2-7,13,once,TRBV6-1
CASSYAGEGLVNTEAFF,TGTGCCAGCAGTTACGCCGGGGAAGGGCTGGTGAACACTGAAGCTTTCTTT,.,TRBJ1-1,17,.,TRBV6-2/TRBV6-3
CASITGVYGNTIYF,TGTGCCAGCATCACAGGCGTTTACGGAAACACCATATATTTT,.,TRBJ1-3,14,.,TRBV12-3/TRBV12-4
CASSDATGVNIQYF,TGTGCCAGCAGTGACGCGACAGGGGTAAACATTCAGTACTTC,TRBD1,TRBJ2-4,14,.,TRBV2
CASSVDRAGWINSPLHF,TGTGCCAGCAGTGTGGACAGGGCGGGTTGGATTAATTCACCCCTCCACTTT,TRBD1,TRBJ1-6,17,once,TRBV2
CASSPGLAGEEQYF,TGCGCCAGCAGCCCCGGACTAGCGGGAGAAGAGCAGTACTTC,TRBD2,TRBJ2-7,14,once,TRBV5-1
CASSARTGAGGYTF,TGTGCCAGCAGCGCCCGGACAGGGGCAGGTGGCTACACCTTC,TRBD1,TRBJ1-2,14,.,TRBV9
CASSLMSPEDYGYTF,TGCGCCAGCAGCTTGATGTCTCCGGAGGACTATGGCTACACCTTC,.,TRBJ1-2,15,.,TRBV5-1
CSVFQETQYF,TGCAGCGTTTTCCAAGAGACCCAGTACTTC,.,TRBJ2-5,10,.,TRBV29-1
CASSRQGVNEQFF,TGTGCCAGCAGTAGACAGGGGGTCAATGAGCAGTTCTTC,TRBD1,TRBJ2-1,13,.,TRBV12-3/TRBV12-4
CASSSPKGAYETQYF,TGTGCCAGCAGCTCCCCCAAGGGGGCCTATGAGACCCAGTACTTC,TRBD1,TRBJ2-5,15,.,TRBV5-4